The sequence of this TCR beta chain was determined in a study of T cells expressing NK-cell markers. The CDR3 extends over 19 amino acids. Germline CDR1 is KGHSH and CDR2 is LQKENI. In the case of this clonotype: Its specificity is unknown.

Findings and limits, study-wide: Similarly, these clonotypes led the CD3+CD56-NKG2C+ fraction as well in a few donors.

TCRdb re-analyzed the 5' RACE reads; it lists each CDR3 protein once, without DNA. Its table lists about 400,000 distinct CDR3 sequences. The chain couples TRBV18 to TRBJ2-4; TCRdb gives TRBD2 as the D gene, but with no DNA this cannot be confirmed. The sequence derives from a woman aged 45-59 years in good health. The material sequenced was blood T cells: a sorted CD56 or NKG2C T cell subset, CD4+ or CD8+ T cells, or bulk PBMC T cells (not recorded which). The CDR3 loop reads CASSPQRLAGYEAKNIQYF.